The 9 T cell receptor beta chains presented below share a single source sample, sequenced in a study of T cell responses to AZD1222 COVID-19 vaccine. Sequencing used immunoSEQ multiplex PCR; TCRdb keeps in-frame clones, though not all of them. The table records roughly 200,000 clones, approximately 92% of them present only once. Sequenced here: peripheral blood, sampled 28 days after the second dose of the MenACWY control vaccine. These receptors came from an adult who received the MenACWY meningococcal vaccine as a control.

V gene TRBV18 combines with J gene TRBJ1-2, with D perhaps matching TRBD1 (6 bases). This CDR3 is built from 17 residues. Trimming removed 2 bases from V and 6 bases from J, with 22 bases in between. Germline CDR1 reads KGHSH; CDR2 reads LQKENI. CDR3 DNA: TGTGCCAGCTCACCAGATACAGGGTTCTGGGCCAAGAATGGCTACACCTTC. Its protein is CASSPDTGFWAKNGYTF.

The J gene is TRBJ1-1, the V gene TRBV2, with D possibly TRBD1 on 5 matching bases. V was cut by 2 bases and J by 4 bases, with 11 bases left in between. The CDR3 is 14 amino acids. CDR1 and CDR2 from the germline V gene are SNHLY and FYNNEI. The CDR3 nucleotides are TGTGCCAGCAGTGAATGGGAGGGGCTCACTGAAGCTTTCTTT. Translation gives CASSEWEGLTEAFF.

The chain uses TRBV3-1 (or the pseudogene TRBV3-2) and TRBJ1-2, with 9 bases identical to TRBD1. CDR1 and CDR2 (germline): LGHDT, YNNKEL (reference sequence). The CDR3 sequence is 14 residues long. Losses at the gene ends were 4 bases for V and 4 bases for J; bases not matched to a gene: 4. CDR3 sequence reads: CASSLGQGSYGYTF. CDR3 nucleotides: TGTGCCAGCAGCCTGGGACAGGGTAGCTATGGCTACACCTTC.

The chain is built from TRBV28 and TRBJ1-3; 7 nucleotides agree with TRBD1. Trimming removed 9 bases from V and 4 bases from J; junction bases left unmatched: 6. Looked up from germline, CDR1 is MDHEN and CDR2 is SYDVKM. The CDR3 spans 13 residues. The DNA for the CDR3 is TGTGCCAGATTCCAGGGGGACGGAAACACCATATATTTT. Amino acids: CARFQGDGNTIYF.

CDR3 sequence reads: CASSLGQGVGETQYF. The CDR3 bases are TGCGCCAGCAGCCTAGGACAGGGGGTAGGAGAGACCCAGTACTTC. The V and J genes are TRBV5-1 and TRBJ2-5; 10 bases fit TRBD1. Trimming removed 4 bases from V and 4 bases from J; junction bases left unmatched: 7. Germline CDR1 SGHRS, CDR2 YFSETQ. CDR3 length: 15 amino acids.

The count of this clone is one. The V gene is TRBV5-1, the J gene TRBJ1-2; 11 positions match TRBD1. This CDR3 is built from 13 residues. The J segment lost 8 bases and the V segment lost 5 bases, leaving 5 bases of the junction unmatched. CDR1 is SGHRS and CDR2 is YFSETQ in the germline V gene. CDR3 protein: CASSPGQGAGYTF. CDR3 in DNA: TGCGCCAGCAGTCCAGGACAGGGGGCGGGCTACACCTTC.

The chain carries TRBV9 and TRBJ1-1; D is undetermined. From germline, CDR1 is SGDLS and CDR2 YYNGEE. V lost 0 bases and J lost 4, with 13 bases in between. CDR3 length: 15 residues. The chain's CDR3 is CASSVDGVLATEAFF. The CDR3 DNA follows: TGTGCCAGCAGCGTAGACGGCGTCTTGGCCACTGAAGCTTTCTTT. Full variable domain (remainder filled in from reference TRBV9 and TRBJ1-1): DSGVTQTPKHLITATGQRVTLRCSPRSGDLSVYWYQQSLDQGLQFLIQYYNGEERAKGNILERFSAQQFPDLHSELNLSSLELGDSALYFCASSVDGVLATEAFFGQGTRLTVV.

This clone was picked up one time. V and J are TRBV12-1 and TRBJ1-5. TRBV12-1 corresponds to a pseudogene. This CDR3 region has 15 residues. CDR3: CASSSPDRDGGSQHF. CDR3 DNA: TGTGCCAGCAGCTCCCCCGACCGGGACGGCGGTTCCCAGCATTTT.

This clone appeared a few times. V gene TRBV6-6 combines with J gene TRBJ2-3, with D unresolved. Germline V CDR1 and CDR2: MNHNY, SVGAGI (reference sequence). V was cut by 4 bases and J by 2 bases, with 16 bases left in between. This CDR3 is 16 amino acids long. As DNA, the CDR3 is TGTGCCAGCAGTTCCCCATCAACAGCCATCACAGATACGCAGTATTTT. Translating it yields CASSSPSTAITDTQYF.